The T cell receptor beta chain under discussion was sequenced for a study of blood T cell repertoires in COVID-19 (dated by TCRdb to the early 2020s). With regard to the full study: Collaborator samples came from the United States, Italy and Spain and covered acute and convalescent phases of COVID-19. The prospective study material was composed of cDNA or gDNA derived from T cells, B-cell-depleted T cells, or PBMCs. Subjects who had been exposed to COVID-19, were actively infected with it, or had recovered from it provided the deeply sampled blood TCRbeta repertoires that made up the dataset. A freely available public database, intended as a resource for researchers studying the immune response to SARS-CoV-2, is where the repertoires were released. Samples were obtained from the ongoing ImmuneRACE study (first 160 participants) and from over a thousand subjects provided by 6 global collaborators. A de-identified subject ID, COVID-19 status, age in years and sex were almost always included in the sample metadata. Where HLA class I and class II types were available, the types were taken from metadata supplied by the sample provider, not from assay-based typing.

Study-wide conclusions, independent of this receptor: The amount of clinical and demographic metadata varied by source and participant and was provided uncurated.

TCRbeta CDR3 regions were amplified from genomic DNA using the immunoSEQ Assay, a bias-controlled multiplex PCR. Processing in the source paper ran as follows. The number of nucleated cells in each sample was estimated by amplification of reference gene primers within the assay. To quantify the absolute abundance of each unique TCRbeta CDR3 rearrangement, sequence reads were collapsed and filtered. For each sample, productive Simpson clonality was calculated by taking the square root of Simpson's diversity index across productive rearrangements. Imported from immuneACCESS, the table was reduced by TCRdb to in-frame sequences with V and J called. These copies leave out some clones; in studies compared against another copy, an unresolved V gene accounts for under half, and the cause of the remainder is not known. The DNA gave D and trimming, while V, J and clone size come from that table. The sample table shows some 25,000 clones, and about 89% are seen once. The biggest ten clones account for about 26% of the sample.

Concerning this clone itself: Its recognized antigen is unknown. The record has no base qualities; no much larger clone is one base away.

At one collaborating source in Seattle, patients were enrolled during active infection and were followed longitudinally through the course of disease. The collaborating institutions used their own protocols to collect whole blood in K2EDTA tubes. For TCRbeta analysis, collaborator samples were shipped as frozen whole blood, as isolated PBMCs, or as DNA extracted from either sample type. The sequence was obtained from a man in his 70s with COVID-19, enrolled during active disease. Sequences were obtained from peripheral blood.

The DNA reads as follows: TGTGCCAGCAGCCAAGCGGGACTAGCTGACAATGAGCAGTTCTTC. Its protein reads: CASSQAGLADNEQFF. The chain is encoded by TRBV7-9 joined to TRBJ2-1; TRBD2 lines up with 9 middle nucleotides. Its CDR3 holds 15 amino acids, cysteine through phenylalanine. The DNA shown is the 45-base CDR3, in frame from base 1. The germline V gene (reference sequence) sets CDR1 to SEHNR and CDR2 to FQNEAQ. The germline V end is reduced by 5 bases and the J end by 5 bases; junction bases left unmatched: 7.